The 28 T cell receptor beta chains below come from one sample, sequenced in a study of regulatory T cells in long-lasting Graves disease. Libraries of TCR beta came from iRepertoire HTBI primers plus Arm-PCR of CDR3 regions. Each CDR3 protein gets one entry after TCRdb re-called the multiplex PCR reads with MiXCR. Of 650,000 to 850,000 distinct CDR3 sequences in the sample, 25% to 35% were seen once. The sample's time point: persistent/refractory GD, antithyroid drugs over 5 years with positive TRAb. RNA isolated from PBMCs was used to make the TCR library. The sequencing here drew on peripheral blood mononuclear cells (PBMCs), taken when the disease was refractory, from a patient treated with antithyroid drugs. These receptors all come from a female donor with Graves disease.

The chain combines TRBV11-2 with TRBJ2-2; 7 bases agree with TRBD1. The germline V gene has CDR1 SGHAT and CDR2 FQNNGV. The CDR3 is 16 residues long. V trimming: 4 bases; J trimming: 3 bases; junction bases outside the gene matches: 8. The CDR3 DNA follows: TGTGCCAGCAGCTCACTCCGGGACAGCTACACCGGGGAGCTGTTTTTT. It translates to CASSSLRDSYTGELFF.

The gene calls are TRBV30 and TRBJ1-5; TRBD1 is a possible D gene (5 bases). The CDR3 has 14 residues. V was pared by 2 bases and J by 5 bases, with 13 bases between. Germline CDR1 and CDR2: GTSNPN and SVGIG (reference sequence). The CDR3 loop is CAWSIGSGDQPQHF. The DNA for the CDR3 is TGTGCCTGGAGTATTGGGTCGGGGGATCAGCCCCAGCATTTT. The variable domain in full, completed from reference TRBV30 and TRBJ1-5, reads SQTIHQWPATLVQPVGSPLSLECTVEGTSNPNLYWYRQAAGRGLQLLFYSVGIGQISSEVPQNLSASRPQDRQFILSSKKLLLSDSGFYLCAWSIGSGDQPQHFGDGTRLSIL.

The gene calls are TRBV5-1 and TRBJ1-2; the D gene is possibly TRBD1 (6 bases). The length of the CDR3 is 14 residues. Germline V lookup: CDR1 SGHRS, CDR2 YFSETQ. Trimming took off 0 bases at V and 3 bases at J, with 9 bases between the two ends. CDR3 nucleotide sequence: TGCGCCAGCAGCTTGGAAAGGGGGGACTATGGCTACACCTTC. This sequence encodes CASSLERGDYGYTF.

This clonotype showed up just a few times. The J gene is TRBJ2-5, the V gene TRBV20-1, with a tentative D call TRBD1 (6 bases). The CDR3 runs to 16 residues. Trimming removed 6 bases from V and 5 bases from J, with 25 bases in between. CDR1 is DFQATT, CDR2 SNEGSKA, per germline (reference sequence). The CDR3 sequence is CSAYPLGGRGRETQYF. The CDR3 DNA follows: TGCAGTGCCTACCCGCTTGGGGGCCGGGGTCGGGAGACCCAGTACTTC.

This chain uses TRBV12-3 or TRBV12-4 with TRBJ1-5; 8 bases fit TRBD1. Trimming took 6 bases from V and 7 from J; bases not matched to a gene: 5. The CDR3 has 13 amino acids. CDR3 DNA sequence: TGTGCCAGCAGGATGACAGGGGACCAGCCCCAGCATTTT. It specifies CASRMTGDQPQHF.

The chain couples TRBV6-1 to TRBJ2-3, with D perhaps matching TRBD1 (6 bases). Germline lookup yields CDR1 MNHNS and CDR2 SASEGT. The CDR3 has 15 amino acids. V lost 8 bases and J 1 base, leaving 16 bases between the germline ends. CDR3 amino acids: CASRATGEGTDTQYF. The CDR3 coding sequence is TGTGCCAGCCGTGCGACAGGTGAGGGCACAGATACGCAGTATTTT.

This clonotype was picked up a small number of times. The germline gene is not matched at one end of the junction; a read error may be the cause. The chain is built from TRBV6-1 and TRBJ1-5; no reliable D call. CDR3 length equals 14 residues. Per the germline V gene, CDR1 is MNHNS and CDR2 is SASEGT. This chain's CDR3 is CASNPKGSSQPQHF. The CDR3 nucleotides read TGTGCCAGCAACCCGAAGGGTAGCAGTCAGCCCCAGCATTTT.

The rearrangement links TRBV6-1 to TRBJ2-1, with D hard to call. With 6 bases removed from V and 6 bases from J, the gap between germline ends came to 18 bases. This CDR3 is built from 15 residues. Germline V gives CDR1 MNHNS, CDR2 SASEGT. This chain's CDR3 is CASRGSQSSLNEQFF. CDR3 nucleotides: TGTGCCAGCAGGGGTAGCCAATCTTCCCTCAATGAGCAGTTCTTC.

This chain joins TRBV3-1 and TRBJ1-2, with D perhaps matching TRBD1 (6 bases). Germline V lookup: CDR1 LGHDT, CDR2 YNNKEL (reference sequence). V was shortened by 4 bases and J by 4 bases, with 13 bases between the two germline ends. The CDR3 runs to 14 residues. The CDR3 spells CASSLTGSAYGYTF. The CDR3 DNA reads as TGTGCCAGCAGCCTAACAGGGTCTGCCTATGGCTACACCTTC.

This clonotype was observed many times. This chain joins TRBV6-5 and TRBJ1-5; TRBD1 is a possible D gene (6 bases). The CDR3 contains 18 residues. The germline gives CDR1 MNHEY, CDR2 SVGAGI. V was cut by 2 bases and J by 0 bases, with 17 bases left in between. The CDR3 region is CASSYGGDRRHSNQPQHF. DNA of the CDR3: TGTGCCAGCAGTTACGGGGGCGACAGACGCCATAGCAATCAGCCCCAGCATTTT.

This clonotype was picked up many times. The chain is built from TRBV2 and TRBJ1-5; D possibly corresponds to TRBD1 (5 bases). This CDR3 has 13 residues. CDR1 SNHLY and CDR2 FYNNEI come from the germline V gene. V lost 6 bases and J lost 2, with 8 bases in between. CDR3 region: CASRQGGNQPQHF. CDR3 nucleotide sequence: TGTGCCAGCAGGCAGGGAGGCAATCAGCCCCAGCATTTT.

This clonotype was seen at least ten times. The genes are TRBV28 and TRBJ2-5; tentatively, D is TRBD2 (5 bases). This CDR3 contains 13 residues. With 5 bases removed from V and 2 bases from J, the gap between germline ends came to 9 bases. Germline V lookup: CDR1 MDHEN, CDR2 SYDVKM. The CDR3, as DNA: TGTGCCAGCAGTACGGGGAAGCAAGAGACCCAGTACTTC. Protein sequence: CASSTGKQETQYF.

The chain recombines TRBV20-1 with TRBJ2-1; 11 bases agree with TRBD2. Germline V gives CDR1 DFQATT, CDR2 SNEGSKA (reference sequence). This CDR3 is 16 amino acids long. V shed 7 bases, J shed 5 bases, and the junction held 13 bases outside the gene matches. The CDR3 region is CSGIFPSGLADNEQFF. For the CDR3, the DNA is TGCAGTGGCATATTCCCCTCGGGACTAGCGGACAATGAGCAGTTCTTC.

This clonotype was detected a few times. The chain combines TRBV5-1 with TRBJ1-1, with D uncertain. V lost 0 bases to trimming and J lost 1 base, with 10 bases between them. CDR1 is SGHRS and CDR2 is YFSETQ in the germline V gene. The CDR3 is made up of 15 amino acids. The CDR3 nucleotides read TGCGCCAGCAGCTTGGAAGGCCTCGGGAACACTGAAGCTTTCTTT. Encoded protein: CASSLEGLGNTEAFF.

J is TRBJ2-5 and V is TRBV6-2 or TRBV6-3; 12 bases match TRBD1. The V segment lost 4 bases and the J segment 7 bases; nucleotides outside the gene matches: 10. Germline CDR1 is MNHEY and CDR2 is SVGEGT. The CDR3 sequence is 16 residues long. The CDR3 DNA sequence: TGTGCCAGCAGTTCCGAGGGACAGGGGGCCGGAGTGACCCAGTACTTC. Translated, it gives CASSSEGQGAGVTQYF.

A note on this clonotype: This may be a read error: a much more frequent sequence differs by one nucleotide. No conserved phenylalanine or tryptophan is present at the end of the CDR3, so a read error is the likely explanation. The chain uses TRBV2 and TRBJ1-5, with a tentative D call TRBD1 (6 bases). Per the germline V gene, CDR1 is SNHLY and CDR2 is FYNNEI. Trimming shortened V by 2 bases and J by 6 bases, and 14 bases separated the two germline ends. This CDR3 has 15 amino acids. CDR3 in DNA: TGTGCCAGCAGTGAAATGGGTCAGGGGATTCAGCCCCAGCATTTG. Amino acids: CASSEMGQGIQPQHL.

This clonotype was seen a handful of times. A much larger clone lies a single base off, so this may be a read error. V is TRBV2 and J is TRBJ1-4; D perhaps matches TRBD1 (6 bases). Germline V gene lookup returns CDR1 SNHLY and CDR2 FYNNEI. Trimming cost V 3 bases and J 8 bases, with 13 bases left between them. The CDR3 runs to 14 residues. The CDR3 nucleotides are TGTGCCAGCAGTGACGGCGGGGGCGGAGAAAAACTGTTTTTT. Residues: CASSDGGGGEKLFF.

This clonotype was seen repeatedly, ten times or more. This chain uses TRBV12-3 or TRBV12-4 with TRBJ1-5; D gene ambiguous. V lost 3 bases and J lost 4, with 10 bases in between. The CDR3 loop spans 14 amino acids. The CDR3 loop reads CASSFRGFNQPQHF. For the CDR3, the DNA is TGTGCCAGCAGTTTCAGAGGGTTTAATCAGCCCCAGCATTTT.

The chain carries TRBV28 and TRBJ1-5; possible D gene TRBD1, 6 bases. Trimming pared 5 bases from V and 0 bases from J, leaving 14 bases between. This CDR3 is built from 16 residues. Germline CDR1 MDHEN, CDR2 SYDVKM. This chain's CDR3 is CASSPRQVYSNQPQHF. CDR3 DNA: TGTGCCAGCAGTCCCCGACAGGTTTATAGCAATCAGCCCCAGCATTTT.

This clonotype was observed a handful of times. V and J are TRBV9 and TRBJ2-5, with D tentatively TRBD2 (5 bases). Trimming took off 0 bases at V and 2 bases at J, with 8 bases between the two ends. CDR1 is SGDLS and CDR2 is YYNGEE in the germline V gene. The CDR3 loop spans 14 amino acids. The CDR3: CASSVGGRQETQYF. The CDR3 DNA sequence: TGTGCCAGCAGCGTAGGAGGGCGGCAAGAGACCCAGTACTTC.

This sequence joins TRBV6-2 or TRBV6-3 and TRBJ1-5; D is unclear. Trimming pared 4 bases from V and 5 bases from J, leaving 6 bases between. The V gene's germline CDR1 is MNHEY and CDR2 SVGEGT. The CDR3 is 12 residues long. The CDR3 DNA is TGTGCCAGCAGTTCAACGGATCAGCCCCAGCATTTT. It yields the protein CASSSTDQPQHF.

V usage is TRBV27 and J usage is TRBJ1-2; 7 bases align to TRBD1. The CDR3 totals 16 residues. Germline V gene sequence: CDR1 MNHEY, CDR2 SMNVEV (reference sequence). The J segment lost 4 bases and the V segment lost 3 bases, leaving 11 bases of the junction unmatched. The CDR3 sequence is CASSFLQQGSIYGYTF. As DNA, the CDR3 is TGTGCCAGCAGTTTCCTTCAACAGGGGTCGATCTATGGCTACACCTTC.

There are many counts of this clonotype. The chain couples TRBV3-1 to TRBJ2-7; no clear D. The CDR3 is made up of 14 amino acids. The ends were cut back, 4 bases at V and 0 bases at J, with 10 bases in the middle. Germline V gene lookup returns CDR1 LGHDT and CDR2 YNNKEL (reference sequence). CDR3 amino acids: CASSRETHSYEQYF. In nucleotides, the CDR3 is TGTGCCAGCAGCCGGGAAACACACTCCTACGAGCAGTACTTC.

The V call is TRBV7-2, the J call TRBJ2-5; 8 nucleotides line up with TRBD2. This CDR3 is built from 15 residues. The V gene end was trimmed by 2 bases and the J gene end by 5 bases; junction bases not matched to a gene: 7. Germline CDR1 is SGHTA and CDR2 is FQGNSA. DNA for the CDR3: TGTGCCAGCAGCTTAAAACAGCGGGAGCGGGAGACCCAGTACTTC. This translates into CASSLKQRERETQYF.

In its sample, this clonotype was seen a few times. Written as DNA, the CDR3 is TGCAGTGCTAGAGGAAATGAGTTTGAGCAGTTCTTC. Translation gives CSARGNEFEQFF. This chain connects TRBV20-1 to TRBJ2-1; D is unclear. The CDR3 loop spans 12 amino acids. V dropped 1 base and J dropped 9 bases, with 10 bases sitting between them. Per germline, CDR1 DFQATT and CDR2 SNEGSKA (reference sequence).

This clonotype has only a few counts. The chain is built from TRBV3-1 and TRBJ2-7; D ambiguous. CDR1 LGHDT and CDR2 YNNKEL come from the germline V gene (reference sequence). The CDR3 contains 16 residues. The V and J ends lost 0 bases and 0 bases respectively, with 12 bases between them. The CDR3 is CASSQDPGRSSYEQYF. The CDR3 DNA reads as TGTGCCAGCAGCCAAGACCCCGGACGGAGCTCCTACGAGCAGTACTTC.

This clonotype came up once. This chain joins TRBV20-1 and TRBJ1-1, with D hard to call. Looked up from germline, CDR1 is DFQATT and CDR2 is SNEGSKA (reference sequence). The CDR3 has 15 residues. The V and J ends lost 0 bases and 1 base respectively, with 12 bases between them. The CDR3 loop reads CSARDLQPGNTEAFF. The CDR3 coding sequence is TGCAGTGCTAGAGATCTACAGCCAGGGAACACTGAAGCTTTCTTT.

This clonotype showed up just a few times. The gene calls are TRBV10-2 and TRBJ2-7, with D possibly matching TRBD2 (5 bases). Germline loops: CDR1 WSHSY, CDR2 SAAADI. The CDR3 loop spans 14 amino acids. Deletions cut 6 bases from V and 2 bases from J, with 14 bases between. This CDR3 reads CASSLEAAAYEQYF. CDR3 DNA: TGCGCCAGCAGCTTGGAGGCAGCCGCCTACGAGCAGTACTTC.